This entry features one T cell receptor beta chain sequence. Its target is unknown. The PCR employed 60 Vbeta primers together with 13 Jbeta primers. Using immunoSEQ multiplex PCR, the repertoire was profiled, and TCRdb retains in-frame clones only, with some absent. The table lists about 180,000 clones, about four fifths of them singletons. Germline CDR1 is SGHVS and CDR2 is FNYEAQ. V dropped 1 base and J dropped 3; count of bases not matched to a gene: 10. The CDR3 is 17 residues long. The study sampled nominally healthy donors, though unrecorded immune exposures were likely. The data derive from a study of cytomegalovirus exposure and HLA in healthy donors. Study-wide points: In a later analysis, specific HLA alleles were associated with more than 15,000 TCR beta sequences at a 0.05 false discovery rate. Several V segments, TRBV6-2 and TRBV6-3 among them, could not be told apart and were dropped.

V is TRBV7-6 and J is TRBJ2-7, with TRBD1 identical over 9 bases. This receptor was obtained from a woman aged 50 to 60 in good health and CMV-seronegative. The sample was PBMCs. CDR3 in amino acids: CASSLGKSGTGFYEQYF. The CDR3 DNA sequence: TGTGCCAGCAGCTTAGGGAAGTCTGGGACAGGGTTCTACGAGCAGTACTTC.